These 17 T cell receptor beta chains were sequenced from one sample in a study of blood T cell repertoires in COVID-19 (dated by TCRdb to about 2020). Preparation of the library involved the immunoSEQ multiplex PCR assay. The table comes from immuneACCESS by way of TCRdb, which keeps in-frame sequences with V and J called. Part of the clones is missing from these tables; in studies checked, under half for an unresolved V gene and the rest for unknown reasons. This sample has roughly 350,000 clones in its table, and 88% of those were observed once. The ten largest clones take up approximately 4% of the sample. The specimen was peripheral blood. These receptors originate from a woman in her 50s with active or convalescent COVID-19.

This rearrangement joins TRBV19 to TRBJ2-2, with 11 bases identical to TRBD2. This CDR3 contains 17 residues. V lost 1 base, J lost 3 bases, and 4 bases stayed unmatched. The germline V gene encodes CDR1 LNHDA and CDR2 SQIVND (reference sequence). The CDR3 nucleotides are TGTGCCAGTAGTATAGGCCGACTAGCGGGGTACACCGGGGAGCTGTTTTTT. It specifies CASSIGRLAGYTGELFF.

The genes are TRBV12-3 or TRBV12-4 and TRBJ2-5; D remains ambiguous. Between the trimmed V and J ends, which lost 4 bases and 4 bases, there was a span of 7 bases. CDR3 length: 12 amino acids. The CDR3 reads CASSSSPETQYF. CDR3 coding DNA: TGTGCCAGCAGTTCTTCCCCAGAGACCCAGTACTTC.

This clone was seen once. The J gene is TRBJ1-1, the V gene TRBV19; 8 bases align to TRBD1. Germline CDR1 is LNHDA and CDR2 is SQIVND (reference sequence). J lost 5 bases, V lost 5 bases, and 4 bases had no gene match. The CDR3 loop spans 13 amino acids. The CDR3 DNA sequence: TGTGCCAGTAGTCAAACAGGGGGAACTGAAGCTTTCTTT. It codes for CASSQTGGTEAFF. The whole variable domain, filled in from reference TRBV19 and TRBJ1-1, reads DGGITQSPKYLFRKEGQNVTLSCEQNLNHDAMYWYRQDPGQGLRLIYYSQIVNDFQKGDIAEGYSVSREKKESFPLTVTSAQKNPTAFYLCASSQTGGTEAFFGQGTRLTVV.

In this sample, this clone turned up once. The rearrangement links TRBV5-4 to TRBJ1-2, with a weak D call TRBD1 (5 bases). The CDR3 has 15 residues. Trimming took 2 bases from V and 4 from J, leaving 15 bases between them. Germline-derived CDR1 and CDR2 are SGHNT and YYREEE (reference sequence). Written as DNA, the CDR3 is TGTGCCAGCAGCTTAGCCGGGGGTAATCTCTATGGCTACACCTTC. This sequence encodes CASSLAGGNLYGYTF.

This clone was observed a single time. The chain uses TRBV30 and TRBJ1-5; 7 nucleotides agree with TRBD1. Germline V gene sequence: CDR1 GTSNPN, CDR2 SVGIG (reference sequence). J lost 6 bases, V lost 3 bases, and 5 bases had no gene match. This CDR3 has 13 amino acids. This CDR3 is CAWRRGGGQPQHF. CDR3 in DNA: TGTGCCTGGAGGCGAGGGGGCGGTCAGCCCCAGCATTTT.

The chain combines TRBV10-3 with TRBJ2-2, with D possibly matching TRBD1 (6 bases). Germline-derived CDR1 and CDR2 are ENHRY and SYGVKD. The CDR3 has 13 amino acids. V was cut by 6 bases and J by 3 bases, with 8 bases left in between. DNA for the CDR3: TGTGCCATCAGAAGGACAGACACCGGGGAGCTGTTTTTT. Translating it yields CAIRRTDTGELFF.

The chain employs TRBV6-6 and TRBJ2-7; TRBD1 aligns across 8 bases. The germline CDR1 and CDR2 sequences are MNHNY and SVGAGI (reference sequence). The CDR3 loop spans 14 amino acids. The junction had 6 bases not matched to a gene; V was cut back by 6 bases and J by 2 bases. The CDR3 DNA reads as TGTGCCAGCAGCCAAAGACAGGGGACCTACGAGCAGTACTTC. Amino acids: CASSQRQGTYEQYF.

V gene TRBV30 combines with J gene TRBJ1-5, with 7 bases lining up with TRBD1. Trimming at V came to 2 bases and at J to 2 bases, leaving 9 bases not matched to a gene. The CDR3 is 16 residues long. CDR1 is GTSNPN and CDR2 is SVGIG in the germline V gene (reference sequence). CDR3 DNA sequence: TGTGCCTGGAGTCCCCCGGGACAGTTGGGCAATCAGCCCCAGCATTTT. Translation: CAWSPPGQLGNQPQHF.

CDR3 sequence reads: CASSLQGGHGYTF. The CDR3 bases are TGTGCCAGCAGTCTACAGGGAGGGCATGGCTACACCTTC. The chain has TRBV27 and TRBJ1-2, with D tentatively TRBD1 (6 bases). The V and J ends lost 5 bases and 6 bases respectively, with 13 bases between them. This CDR3 spans 13 amino acids. Germline V gives CDR1 MNHEY, CDR2 SMNVEV (reference sequence).

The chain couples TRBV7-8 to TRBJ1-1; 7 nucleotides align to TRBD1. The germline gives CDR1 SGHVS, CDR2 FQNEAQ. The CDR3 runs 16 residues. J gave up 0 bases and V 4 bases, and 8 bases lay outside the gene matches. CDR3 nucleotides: TGTGCCAGCAGCTATCCCCGGGACAGCGTGAACACTGAAGCTTTCTTT. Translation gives CASSYPRDSVNTEAFF.

The CDR3 region is CASSLGLAPMDTQYF. Here the CDR3 DNA reads TGCGCCAGCAGCTTAGGTCTAGCGCCGATGGATACGCAGTATTTT. The gene calls are TRBV5-1 and TRBJ2-3; possible D gene TRBD2, 6 bases. The CDR3 contains 15 residues. CDR1 and CDR2 (germline): SGHRS, YFSETQ. The V gene lost 2 bases and the J gene lost 6 bases, with 16 bases spanning the gap.

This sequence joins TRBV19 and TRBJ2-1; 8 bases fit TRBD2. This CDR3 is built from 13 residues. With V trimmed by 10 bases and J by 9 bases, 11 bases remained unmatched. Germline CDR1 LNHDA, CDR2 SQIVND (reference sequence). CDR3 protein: CATQTGGPVEQFF. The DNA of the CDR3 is TGTGCCACCCAGACGGGAGGGCCAGTTGAGCAGTTCTTC.

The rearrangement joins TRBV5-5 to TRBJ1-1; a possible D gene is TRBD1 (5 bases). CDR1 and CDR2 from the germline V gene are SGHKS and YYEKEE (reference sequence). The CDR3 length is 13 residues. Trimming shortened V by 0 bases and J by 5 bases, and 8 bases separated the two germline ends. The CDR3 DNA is TGTGCCAGCAGCTTGGCTGGGGCGACTGAAGCTTTCTTT. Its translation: CASSLAGATEAFF.

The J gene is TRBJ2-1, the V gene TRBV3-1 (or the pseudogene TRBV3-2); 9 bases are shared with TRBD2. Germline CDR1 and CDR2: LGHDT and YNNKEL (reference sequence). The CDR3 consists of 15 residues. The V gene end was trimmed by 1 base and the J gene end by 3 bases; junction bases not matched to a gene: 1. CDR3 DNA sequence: TGTGCCAGCAGCCAAGGTAGCGGGAGCTACAATGAGCAGTTCTTC. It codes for CASSQGSGSYNEQFF.

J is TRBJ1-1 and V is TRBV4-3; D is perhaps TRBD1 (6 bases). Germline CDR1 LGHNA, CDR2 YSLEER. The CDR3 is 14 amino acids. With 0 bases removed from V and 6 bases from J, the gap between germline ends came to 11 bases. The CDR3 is CASSQDQGRAEAFF. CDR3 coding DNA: TGCGCCAGCAGCCAAGATCAGGGGAGGGCTGAAGCTTTCTTT.

The DNA of the CDR3 is TGTGCCTGGAGTGTAAATGGGAGGGAGACCCAGTACTTC. Translation gives CAWSVNGRETQYF. V gene TRBV30 combines with J gene TRBJ2-5; perhaps TRBD2 as D (6 bases). CDR3 length: 13 amino acids. CDR1 GTSNPN and CDR2 SVGIG come from the germline V gene (reference sequence). With 0 bases removed from V and 5 bases from J, the gap between germline ends came to 10 bases.

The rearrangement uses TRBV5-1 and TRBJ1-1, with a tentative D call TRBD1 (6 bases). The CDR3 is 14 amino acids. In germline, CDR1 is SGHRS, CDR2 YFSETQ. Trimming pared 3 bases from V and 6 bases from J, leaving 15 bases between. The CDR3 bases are TGCGCCAGCAGCTCGGTACCGGACAGCCCTGAAGCTTTCTTT. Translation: CASSSVPDSPEAFF. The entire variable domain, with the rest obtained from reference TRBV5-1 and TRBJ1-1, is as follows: KAGVTQTPRYLIKTRGQQVTLSCSPISGHRSVSWYQQTPGQGLQFLFEYFSETQRNKGNFPGRFSGRQFSNSRSEMNVSTLELGDSALYLCASSSVPDSPEAFFGQGTRLTVV.